These 5 T cell receptor beta chains share one sample of origin, sequenced in a study of blood T cell repertoires in COVID-19. The table came from immunoSEQ multiplex PCR; TCRdb's copy has only in-frame clones and leaves some out. The table has about 21,000 clones, over 80% seen once. Sample: peripheral blood. The receptors were sampled from a man older than 75 with active or convalescent COVID-19.

The rearrangement joins TRBV5-1 to TRBJ1-1; possibly TRBD1 for D (6 bases). Germline-derived CDR1 and CDR2 are SGHRS and YFSETQ. The ends were cut back, 0 bases at V and 10 bases at J, with 16 bases in the middle. The CDR3 consists of 14 residues. CDR3 loop: CASSLAGEGRGAFF. In DNA form, the CDR3 reads TGCGCCAGCAGCTTGGCAGGGGAGGGACGCGGAGCTTTCTTT.

This chain joins TRBV28 and TRBJ2-2; D gene uncertain. Trimming stripped 4 bases from V and 6 bases from J, with 9 bases between. The length of the CDR3 is 13 residues. Germline V CDR1 and CDR2: MDHEN, SYDVKM. The CDR3 DNA follows: TGTGCCAGCAGTTCTTCTAGACCCGGGGAGCTGTTTTTT. Its protein is CASSSSRPGELFF.

This chain connects TRBV6-6 to TRBJ2-6, with D possibly being TRBD1 (6 bases). This CDR3 spans 16 amino acids. V was clipped by 5 bases and J by 2 bases, with 13 bases between them. The germline CDR1 and CDR2 sequences are MNHNY and SVGAGI (reference sequence). CDR3 loop: CASSIQDRPGANVLTF. DNA of the CDR3: TGTGCCAGCAGTATCCAGGACAGACCTGGGGCCAACGTCCTGACTTTC.

V gene TRBV30 combines with J gene TRBJ1-2; possible D gene TRBD1, 6 bases. CDR3 size: 13 residues. V was trimmed by 3 bases and J by 4 bases, leaving 12 bases between them. CDR1 is GTSNPN, CDR2 SVGIG, per germline (reference sequence). The CDR3: CAWRIDRIYGYTF. For the CDR3, the DNA is TGTGCCTGGAGGATCGACAGGATCTATGGCTACACCTTC.

This clone was seen a few times. V is TRBV19 and J is TRBJ2-3; weak D call: TRBD2 (6 bases). V lost 3 bases and J 5 bases, leaving 6 bases between the germline ends. There are 12 residues in the CDR3. Germline CDR1 is LNHDA and CDR2 is SQIVND (reference sequence). This CDR3 reads CASSIGGDTQYF. The DNA of the CDR3 is TGTGCCAGTAGTATCGGGGGAGATACGCAGTATTTT.